The next 24 T cell receptor delta chains were all read from a single sample in a study of γδ T cells in repeated Plasmodium falciparum infection. Flow sorting of PBMC yielded separate Vgamma9/Vdelta2+ and Vdelta2-negative gammadelta T cell populations for bulk repertoire analysis. TCRdb reanalysed the multiplex PCR reads via CATT. The sample shows approximately 50,000 delta-chain clones, around 2% of them seen only once. Sequences were obtained from gamma-delta T cells from blood. The receptor source for this set is a pool of human donors (malaria-infected and uninfected, not separated).

Comments on this clone: For this DNA, TCRdb reports the protein of a much larger clone, which diverges at residue 12, most likely from a read error; the protein presented here is translated directly from the DNA. This chain joins TRDV1 and TRDJ2; a weak D match, TRDD2 (6 bases). TCRdb is silent on the J gene; assignment here came from matching the DNA to germline. CDR1 and CDR2 from the germline V gene are TSWWSYY and QGS. This CDR3 is 21 amino acids long. Trimming shortened V by 4 bases and J by 3 bases, and 30 bases separated the two germline ends. In nucleotides, the CDR3 is TGTGCTCTTGGGGGTCGACTCCTACTGTTTGGGGTGCCGAAGGTGACAGCACAACTCTTCTTT. This codes for CALGGRLLLFGVPKVTAQLFF.

A note on this clone: A far larger clone is only one base removed, so a read error is likely. The identical CDR3 is also encoded by other nucleotide sequences in the sample. The chain uses TRDV3 and TRDJ1, with TRDD2 as a possible D gene (6 bases). TCRdb gives no J gene; it was assigned here by matching the DNA to germline. The CDR3 has 14 residues. Per germline, CDR1 TVYSNPD and CDR2 GDNSRS (reference sequence). Written as DNA, the CDR3 is TGTGCCTTTGCCTTCCCCCCTAACACTGATAAACTCATCTTT. Its translation is CAFAFPPNTDKLIF.

This clone turned up a few times. One base separates it from a far larger clone, so it is likely a read error. This sample includes further DNA sequences coding for the same CDR3. The chain joins TRDV1 to TRDJ2, with D possibly matching TRDD3 (6 bases). Germline values: CDR1 TSWWSYY, CDR2 QGS. The CDR3 contains 20 residues. The V gene lost 5 bases and the J gene lost 6 bases, with 31 bases spanning the gap. CDR3 amino acids: CALGNRIPYWGPRGAAQLFF. The DNA of the CDR3 is TGTGCTCTTGGGAATCGTATCCCGTATTGGGGGCCCCGAGGGGCAGCACAACTCTTCTTT.

This clone was found a few times. TCRdb's protein, taken from a much larger clone, differs from this DNA's translation at residue 12, likely owing to a read error; the protein displayed comes from the DNA. The chain combines TRDV3 with TRDJ1, with D possibly matching TRDD2 (5 bases). The J gene is not listed in TCRdb, so it was assigned here from a DNA match to germline. The CDR3 length is 21 residues. Germline values: CDR1 TVYSNPD, CDR2 GDNSRS (reference sequence). V was trimmed by 2 bases and J by 0 bases, leaving 34 bases between them. The CDR3 DNA sequence: TGTGCCTTTTGCCGGGCCTTCAAGTCGATGAGGGTCAACTCGTACACCGATAAACTCATCTTT. Translating gives CAFCRAFKSMRVNSYTDKLIF. Full variable domain (remainder filled in from reference TRDV3 and TRDJ1): CDKVTQSSPDQTVASGSEVVLLCTYDTVYSNPDLFWYRIRPDYSFQFVFYGDNSRSEGADFTQGRFSVKHILTQKAFHLVISPVRTEDSATYYCAFCRAFKSMRVNSYTDKLIFGKGTRVTVEP.

This clone was picked up a small number of times. A read error likely explains why the TCRdb protein, taken from a much larger clone, differs from this DNA's translation at residue 5; the protein shown is translated from the DNA. The CDR3 nucleotides read TGTGCCTTCCTGAATACTGGGGGATACAAAGCCGATAAACTCATCTTT. Amino acid sequence: CAFLNTGGYKADKLIF. The chain uses TRDV3 and TRDJ1, with TRDD3 matching over 12 bases. Germline matching of the DNA provided the J gene here, since TCRdb leaves it blank. The V gene end was trimmed by 3 bases and the J gene end by 3 bases; junction bases not matched to a gene: 11. The CDR3 consists of 16 residues. Germline CDR1 TVYSNPD, CDR2 GDNSRS (reference sequence).

There are a few counts of this clone. The TCRdb record carries a much larger clone's protein, which differs from this DNA's translation at residue 11; a read error is the likely cause, and the protein listed here is the DNA translation. The V gene is listed as TRDV2; no J gene was called; TRDD3 reflects the table's D call only, with no check against the DNA. The CDR3 extends over 13 amino acids. Germline CDR1 GEAIGNYY, CDR2 EKD. The CDR3 nucleotides are TGTGCCTGTGACCTACTGGGGGATAATAAACACATCTTT. Translated, it gives CACDLLGDNKHIF.

This clone has just a few counts. The TCRdb record carries a much larger clone's protein, which differs from this DNA's translation at residue 7; a read error is the likely cause, and the protein listed here is the DNA translation. The chain uses TRDV1 and TRDJ1; no firm D call. TCRdb is silent on the J gene; assignment here came from matching the DNA to germline. Germline CDR1 reads TSWWSYY; CDR2 reads QGS. CDR3 length: 23 amino acids. V was shortened by 0 bases and J by 2 bases, with 34 bases between the two germline ends. CDR3 protein: CALGELRSFGCRPTQRSTDKLIF. The CDR3 nucleotides read TGTGCTCTTGGGGAACTAAGATCTTTTGGTTGTAGGCCGACCCAGCGTTCAACCGATAAACTCATCTTT.

This clone was picked up many times. A read error likely explains this, since a far larger clone differs by one base. Other DNA sequences within the sample encode an identical CDR3. CDR3 bases: TGTGCGTTCCACCCCTCTCCACCGAACGTACGGGATCGTTTGGGCAAACTCATCTTT. Amino acid sequence: CAFHPSPPNVRDRLGKLIF. This chain connects TRDV3 to TRDJ1; D perhaps matches TRDD3 (5 bases). This CDR3 is built from 19 residues. CDR1 is TVYSNPD and CDR2 is GDNSRS in the germline V gene (reference sequence). Together with reference TRDV3 and TRDJ1, the CDR3 gives the full variable domain: CDKVTQSSPDQTVASGSEVVLLCTYDTVYSNPDLFWYRIRPDYSFQFVFYGDNSRSEGADFTQGRFSVKHILTQKAFHLVISPVRTEDSATYYCAFHPSPPNVRDRLGKLIFGKGTRVTVEP.

With respect to this clone: A read error is the likely source, as a far larger clone sits one nucleotide away. The chain carries TRDV3 and TRDJ1; TRDD3 matches 10 bases. No J gene is reported in TCRdb; it was inferred here by comparing the DNA with germline. The CDR3 sequence is 17 residues long. Per the germline V gene, CDR1 is TVYSNPD and CDR2 is GDNSRS (reference sequence). J lost 2 bases, V lost 0 bases, and 12 bases had no gene match. CDR3 in amino acids: CAFRWAFLLGDTDKLIF. CDR3 nucleotide sequence: TGTGCCTTTAGGTGGGCCTTCTTACTGGGGGATACCGATAAACTCATCTTT. Filled out from reference TRDV3 and TRDJ1, the complete variable domain reads CDKVTQSSPDQTVASGSEVVLLCTYDTVYSNPDLFWYRIRPDYSFQFVFYGDNSRSEGADFTQGRFSVKHILTQKAFHLVISPVRTEDSATYYCAFRWAFLLGDTDKLIFGKGTRVTVEP.

A word on this clone: TCRdb assigns this DNA the protein of a much larger clone, which departs from its translation at residue 19; this likely reflects a read error, and the protein shown comes from translating the DNA. The genes are TRDV1 and TRDJ2; TRDD3 is a possible D gene (6 bases). TCRdb gives no J gene; it was assigned here by matching the DNA to germline. There are 22 residues in the CDR3. CDR1 is TSWWSYY, CDR2 QGS, per germline. The DNA for the CDR3 is TGTGCTCTTGGGGGACTTCCCTCCAGGGGGGACCCGGAATCAGCTTTGACAGCACGACTCTTCTTT. Amino acids: CALGGLPSRGDPESALTARLFF.

Concerning this clone: TCRdb's protein, taken from a much larger clone, differs from this DNA's translation at residue 8, likely owing to a read error; the protein displayed comes from the DNA. This sequence joins TRDV2 and TRDJ1; D remains ambiguous. The J gene, not given by TCRdb, was assigned here from a germline match of the nucleotide sequence. The germline CDR1 and CDR2 sequences are GEAIGNYY and EKD. The CDR3 is 17 residues long. V lost 0 bases to trimming and J lost 0 bases, with 16 bases between them. The chain's CDR3 is CACDTVDEGTHTDKLIF. The CDR3 region has the DNA TGTGCCTGTGACACCGTCGATGAAGGTACACACACCGATAAACTCATCTTT.

This clone was seen only a few times. The protein held in TCRdb is that of a much larger clone and does not match this DNA's translation at residue 11, likely because of a read error; the protein shown is translated from the DNA. The V gene is TRAV29/DV5, the J gene TRDJ1; D not certain. TCRdb leaves out the J gene; it was filled in here by matching the DNA to germline. Germline V gene data show CDR1 as NSMFDY and CDR2 as ISSIKDK. The CDR3 covers 14 residues. CDR3 DNA sequence: TGTGCAGCAAGCGCGAGTATGTACACCGATAGACTCATCTTT. Its translation is CAASASMYTDRLIF.

This clone was detected a few times. It is likely a read error: a sequence one base away is far more abundant. Different DNA sequences within this sample yield the same CDR3. The V and J genes are TRDV1 and TRDJ1; 7 nucleotides agree with TRDD2. TCRdb is silent on the J gene; assignment here came from matching the DNA to germline. The CDR3 length is 23 residues. Trimming took 1 base from V and 0 from J; bases not matched to a gene: 26. The germline V gene has CDR1 TSWWSYY and CDR2 QGS. CDR3 in DNA: TGTGCTCTTGGGGAACAAGGGTATTCCTACGCTATACTAGGGGACCTGTACACCGATAAACTCATCTTT. Protein product: CALGEQGYSYAILGDLYTDKLIF.

A note on this clone: TCRdb's protein, taken from a much larger clone, differs from this DNA's translation at residue 8, likely owing to a read error; the protein displayed comes from the DNA. The chain combines TRDV2 with TRDJ1; D is ambiguous. Assignment of the J gene here rests on matching the DNA to germline, because TCRdb gives none. This CDR3 is built from 14 residues. Per germline, CDR1 GEAIGNYY and CDR2 EKD. The V end was cut by 3 bases, the J end by 6 bases, with 16 bases between. The CDR3 region has the DNA TGTGCCTGTGACCCGTTGGCTGAGACCAATAAACTCATCTTT. Translated: CACDPLAETNKLIF.

This clone showed up just a few times. TCRdb's listed protein matches a much larger clone and diverges from this DNA's translation at residue 14, likely through a read error; the protein shown comes from the DNA. CDR3 sequence: CAWATGGYYGNKLTF. In DNA, the CDR3 is TGTGCCTGGGCTACTGGGGGATACTATGGGAATAAACTCACCTTT. The J gene went uncalled, whereas the V gene is TRDV2; the table names TRDD3, a call not compared with the DNA. The CDR3 totals 15 residues. The germline V gene encodes CDR1 GEAIGNYY and CDR2 EKD.

As regards this clone: This likely came from a read error, as a far larger clone is one base away. The chain recombines TRDV1 with TRDJ2; D is perhaps TRDD3 (8 bases). The J gene, absent from TCRdb, was called here by matching the DNA to germline. The germline V gene has CDR1 TSWWSYY and CDR2 QGS. This CDR3 is built from 31 residues. Deletions cut 1 base from V and 4 bases from J, with 58 bases between. CDR3 protein: CALGEPGPLFPTIGKAVNILGDPGATAQLFF. CDR3 nucleotides: TGTGCTCTTGGGGAACCAGGTCCCCTTTTTCCTACGATAGGAAAGGCGGTTAATATTCTGGGGGACCCGGGGGCGACAGCACAACTCTTCTTT.

This clone was counted only a few times. With a far larger clone one base away, a read error is the likely cause. Other DNA sequences of this sample code for an identical CDR3. This chain joins TRDV3 and TRDJ1; 11 nucleotides agree with TRDD3. The J gene, not given by TCRdb, was assigned here from a germline match of the nucleotide sequence. This CDR3 is built from 15 residues. Trimming cost V 2 bases and J 10 bases; bases outside gene matches: 15. In germline, CDR1 is TVYSNPD, CDR2 GDNSRS (reference sequence). CDR3 nucleotides: TGTGCCTTTTCTCCACTGGGGGATATGCGACCAGGACTCATCTTT. Translated: CAFSPLGDMRPGLIF.

This clone was seen a handful of times. This probably arose from a read error, given a far larger clone one base away. Within the sample, other DNA sequences also encode this same CDR3. The chain recombines TRDV1 with TRDJ2; D uncertain. The CDR3 is made up of 20 amino acids. Germline CDR1 is TSWWSYY and CDR2 is QGS. This CDR3 reads CALGEPLSRLVGLITAQLFF. In nucleotides, the CDR3 is TGTGCTCTTGGTGAACCTCTTTCCCGTCTGGTGGGACTAATAACAGCACAACTCTTCTTT.

This clone was detected ten times or more. The V call is TRDV2, the J call TRDJ1; 10 nucleotides agree with TRDD3. Germline V gene data show CDR1 as GEAIGNYY and CDR2 as EKD. CDR3 size: 18 residues. The V gene end was trimmed by 0 bases and the J gene end by 0 bases; junction bases not matched to a gene: 9. Here the CDR3 reads CACDTLYTGGLYTDKLIF. CDR3 coding DNA: TGTGCCTGTGACACCCTCTATACTGGGGGATTATACACCGATAAACTCATCTTT.

A remark on this clone: A read error likely explains why the TCRdb protein, taken from a much larger clone, differs from this DNA's translation at residue 20; the protein shown is translated from the DNA. The CDR3 is CALGKPHSYWGTGGYGNKATQLFF. The CDR3 DNA reads TGTGCTCTTGGGAAGCCCCATTCCTACTGGGGTACTGGGGGATACGGAAACAAGGCAACACAACTCTTCTTT. The genes are TRDV1 and TRDJ2; 13 positions match TRDD3. Matching the DNA to germline supplied the J gene, which TCRdb does not give. This CDR3 has 24 residues. Germline lookup yields CDR1 TSWWSYY and CDR2 QGS. With 5 bases clipped from V and 9 bases from J, the junction kept 33 bases outside the gene matches.

The sample holds a few counts of this clone. This likely reflects a read error, since a far larger clone is one base away. The sample contains more than one DNA sequence encoding this CDR3. The rearrangement joins TRDV1 to TRDJ1, with 9 nucleotides matching TRDD3. In the absence of a J gene in TCRdb, the DNA was matched to germline to assign it here. The V and J ends lost 1 base and 2 bases, in that order; junction bases with no gene match: 23. Looked up from germline, CDR1 is TSWWSYY and CDR2 is QGS. This CDR3 has 22 amino acids. The CDR3 sequence: CALGEQVPLHIGAGDTTDKLIF. CDR3 DNA: TGTGCTCTTGGGGAACAAGTTCCACTCCACATCGGAGCAGGGGATACGACCGATAAACTCATCTTT.

This clone has a count of ten or more. This specimen includes other DNA sequences encoding the same CDR3. The chain couples TRDV1 to TRDJ1, with 11 bases identical to TRDD3. This CDR3 comprises 21 residues. Germline CDR1 and CDR2: TSWWSYY and QGS. J was trimmed by 0 bases and V by 5 bases; bases with no gene match: 20. The CDR3 spells CALGKPSSRRWGIQNTDKLIF. The DNA for the CDR3 is TGTGCTCTTGGGAAGCCCTCTTCCAGGCGCTGGGGGATACAAAACACCGATAAACTCATCTTT.

Comment on this clone: This is likely an artifact of a read error, given a far larger clone one base away. Other nucleotide sequences in the sample specify the same CDR3. J is TRDJ1 and V is TRDV2; TRDD3 matches 11 bases. TCRdb does not report a J gene; here it was assigned by matching the DNA to germline references. Germline CDR1 GEAIGNYY, CDR2 EKD. The CDR3 consists of 17 residues. The chain's CDR3 is CACDTGDGGYAGAKLIF. CDR3 DNA: TGTGCTTGTGACACCGGTGATGGGGGATACGCTGGGGCTAAACTCATCTTT.

This clone turned up a few times. The TCRdb protein, from a much larger clone, departs from this DNA's translation at residue 6, likely by read error; the protein shown derives from the DNA. The CDR3 here is CALGKWILWWGIPKYTDKLIF. In DNA form, the CDR3 reads TGTGCTCTTGGGAAGTGGATTCTTTGGTGGGGGATACCAAAGTACACCGATAAACTCATCTTT. This chain uses TRDV1 with TRDJ1; 10 nucleotides agree with TRDD3. Germline matching of the DNA provided the J gene here, since TCRdb leaves it blank. This CDR3 is 21 amino acids long. V lost 5 bases to trimming and J lost 0 bases; unmatched junction nucleotides: 21. Looked up from germline, CDR1 is TSWWSYY and CDR2 is QGS.